This TCR beta chain was recovered during a study of response to subunit inactivated influenza vaccine. The study, taken as a whole, reports: Each seasonal influenza vaccination, the authors suggested, recruits few new T cells.

In its sample, this clonotype was seen many times. The antigen is undetermined. The CDR3 loop spans 14 amino acids. The V segment lost 5 bases and the J segment 2 bases; nucleotides outside the gene matches: 6. TCRdb passed the RT-PCR reads through MiXCR, listing each CDR3 protein once. The sample lists about 500,000 distinct CDR3 sequences; approximately 13% were seen once. Specimen: PBMCs from blood, collected 45 days after vaccination. This TCR was sampled from a man aged 50 to 60 who received an inactivated influenza vaccine. The rearrangement joins TRBV12-3 or TRBV12-4 to TRBJ2-7, with TRBD2 identical over 7 bases. CDR3: CASSSSGLAYEQYF. CDR3 coding DNA: TGTGCCAGCAGTAGTAGCGGGCTAGCCTACGAGCAGTACTTC.